This record looks at one T cell receptor (beta chain) sequence and its context. This sample is drawn from a study of shared clonotypes between healthy human individuals. TCRdb's table, derived via immunoSEQ multiplex PCR, lists solely in-frame clones and lacks some. Of fewer than 1.6 million clones listed, 98% are singletons. Germline CDR1 and CDR2: SGHTA and FQGNSA. With V trimmed by 5 bases and J by 3 bases, 6 bases remained unmatched. The CDR3 contains 16 residues. The chain links TRBV7-2 to TRBJ2-4; 11 bases line up with TRBD1. This clonotype was sampled from a young man in good health. Sequences were obtained from naive CD4+ T cells sorted from blood. Subset defined: CD45RA+ positively selected. This CDR3 is CASSPDRGLVKNIQYF. In nucleotides, the CDR3 is TGTGCCAGCAGCCCGGACAGGGGGCTCGTCAAAAACATTCAGTACTTC.